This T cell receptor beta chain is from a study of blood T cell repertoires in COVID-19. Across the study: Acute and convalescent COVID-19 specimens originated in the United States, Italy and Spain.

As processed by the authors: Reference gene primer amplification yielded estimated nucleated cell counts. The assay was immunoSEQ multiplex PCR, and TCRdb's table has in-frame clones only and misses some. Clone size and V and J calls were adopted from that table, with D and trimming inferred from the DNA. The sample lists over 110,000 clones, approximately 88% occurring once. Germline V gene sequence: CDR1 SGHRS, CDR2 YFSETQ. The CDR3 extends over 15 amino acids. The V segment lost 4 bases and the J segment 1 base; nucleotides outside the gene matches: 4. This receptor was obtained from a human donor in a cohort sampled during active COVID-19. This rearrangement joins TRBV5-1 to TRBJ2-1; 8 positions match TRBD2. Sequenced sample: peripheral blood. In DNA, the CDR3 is TGCGCCAGCAGCGTAAGCGGGGGTTCCTACAATGAGCAGTTCTTC. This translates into CASSVSGGSYNEQFF.